Following are 31 T cell receptor beta chains from one sample sequenced in a study of blood T cells in healthy people across ages (dated by TCRdb to the mid-2010s). Library creation used 5' RACE. The sequencer listed for this sample is Illumina HiSeq 2500. The second PCR ran for roughly 7 to 12 cycles and used a J-beta primer mix along with a sample-barcoded 5' primer. TCRdb handled the public reads itself, with Q25 trimming in fastp and clone calling in MiXCR, and kept productive beta chains. Identical CDR3 protein sequences are pooled into one entry, listed with their most common genes and DNA. A total of 580,000 or so distinct CDR3 sequences appear in this sample, 40% to 55% of them only once. Around 25% of the sample belongs to the ten largest clones. The specimen was blood. The receptors here all came from an elderly man in good health.

This clonotype was seen a few times. The chain employs TRBV24-1 and TRBJ2-1, with a possible D match to TRBD2 (6 bases). The germline V gene encodes CDR1 KGHDR and CDR2 SFDVKD. The length of the CDR3 is 12 residues. V was shortened by 10 bases and J by 7 bases, with 13 bases between the two germline ends. Here the CDR3 DNA reads TGTGCCACTGGGACTGTTCGGAATGAGCAGTTCTTC. Translating it yields CATGTVRNEQFF.

The table lists this clonotype with a few counts. The chain has TRBV7-9 and TRBJ1-4; the match to TRBD1 covers 8 bases. CDR3 length: 15 amino acids. Losses at the gene ends were 6 bases for V and 4 bases for J; bases not matched to a gene: 7. Germline CDR1 and CDR2: SEHNR and FQNEAQ (reference sequence). CDR3 residues: CASRRQGNLNEKLFF. The CDR3 region has the DNA TGTGCCAGCAGACGACAGGGGAACCTTAATGAAAAACTGTTTTTT.

The V gene is TRBV7-2, the J gene TRBJ2-1; D is unresolved. The germline V gene encodes CDR1 SGHTA and CDR2 FQGNSA. The CDR3 is 13 residues long. The germline V and J ends were trimmed by 8 bases and 9 bases, with 17 bases remaining between them. The CDR3 DNA sequence: TGTGCCAGCCGAGACAATCAAGTCGGTGAGCAGTTCTTC. This translates into CASRDNQVGEQFF.

The chain is built from TRBV20-1 and TRBJ1-5; a weak D match, TRBD1 (6 bases). V was cut by 3 bases and J by 7 bases, with 13 bases left in between. There are 13 residues in the CDR3. Looked up from germline, CDR1 is DFQATT and CDR2 is SNEGSKA (reference sequence). This CDR3 is CSARKTGPQPQHF. The CDR3, as DNA: TGCAGTGCTAGGAAAACAGGGCCCCAGCCCCAGCATTTT.

This chain joins TRBV7-2 and TRBJ1-2, with D perhaps matching TRBD1 (5 bases). Germline values: CDR1 SGHTA, CDR2 FQGNSA. CDR3 length: 15 residues. Trimming removed 1 base from V and 8 bases from J, with 17 bases in between. CDR3 sequence (DNA): TGTGCCAGCAGCTTAGAACCGGGGGTCGGTAGGGGCTACACCTTC. It translates to CASSLEPGVGRGYTF.

This clonotype has a count of ten or more. The gene calls are TRBV7-2 and TRBJ2-7; a weak D match, TRBD1 (5 bases). CDR3 length: 14 amino acids. CDR1 and CDR2 from the germline V gene are SGHTA and FQGNSA. Trimming shortened V by 5 bases and J by 2 bases, and 13 bases separated the two germline ends. CDR3 in amino acids: CASSPRQGTYEQYF. CDR3 sequence (DNA): TGTGCCAGCAGCCCACGGCAGGGAACCTACGAGCAGTACTTC.

The sample holds one count of this clonotype. A single base separates this from a much larger clone, so it may be a read error. The rearrangement joins TRBV6-5 to TRBJ2-3; D might be TRBD1 (7 bases). CDR3 length equals 18 residues. V was trimmed by 2 bases and J by 4 bases, leaving 22 bases between them. Per the germline V gene, CDR1 is MNHEY and CDR2 is SVGAGI. The DNA for the CDR3 is TGTGCCAGCAGTTACCCACGCTCGACAGGGTCGGGAGCAGATACGCAGTATTTT. Its translation: CASSYPRSTGSGADTQYF.

The chain combines TRBV12-3 or TRBV12-4 with TRBJ1-6; the D is unclear. The CDR3 loop spans 14 amino acids. V lost 1 base and J lost 10, with 11 bases in between. The CDR3, as DNA: TGTGCCAGCAGTTTAGAGGGCGATACCTCACCCCTCCACTTT. Protein sequence: CASSLEGDTSPLHF.

This clonotype was counted a few times. The chain recombines TRBV9 with TRBJ2-1; D might be TRBD1 (7 bases). CDR1 and CDR2 (germline): SGDLS, YYNGEE. V was shortened by 7 bases and J by 5 bases, with 10 bases between the two germline ends. The CDR3 is made up of 12 amino acids. CDR3 nucleotide sequence: TGTGCCAGCCAGGGGGGCAACAATGAGCAGTTCTTC. This gives the protein CASQGGNNEQFF.

This clonotype was counted between two and nine times. V and J are TRBV12-3 or TRBV12-4 and TRBJ2-5; D is unclear. The V end was cut by 0 bases, the J end by 4 bases, with 6 bases between. This CDR3 contains 13 residues. CDR3: CASSLAPVETQYF. The CDR3 DNA reads TGTGCCAGCAGTTTAGCACCCGTAGAGACCCAGTACTTC.

The CDR3 spells CASSQGTAGANNEQFF. CDR3 DNA sequence: TGTGCCAGCAGCCAAGGTACCGCGGGAGCAAACAATGAGCAGTTCTTC. The J gene is TRBJ2-1, the V gene TRBV3-1; TRBD2 matches at 7 bases. The ends lost 1 base at V and 5 bases at J; junction bases unmatched: 8. Germline V gene data show CDR1 as LGHDT and CDR2 as YNNKEL (reference sequence). The CDR3 is 16 residues long.

V and J are TRBV18 and TRBJ2-6; D gene uncertain. Germline V lookup: CDR1 KGHSH, CDR2 LQKENI. V lost 1 base to trimming and J lost 5 bases, with 6 bases between them. The CDR3 contains 14 residues. CDR3 in amino acids: CASSPLVRANVLTF. The CDR3 nucleotides are TGTGCCAGCTCACCACTAGTCAGGGCCAACGTCCTGACTTTC.

The rearrangement links TRBV14 to TRBJ1-1; a weak D match, TRBD1 (5 bases). This CDR3 contains 13 residues. V dropped 4 bases and J dropped 4 bases, with 10 bases sitting between them. Germline values: CDR1 SGHDN, CDR2 FVKESK. The CDR3 sequence: CASSRDLITEAFF. CDR3 DNA: TGTGCCAGCAGCCGGGACCTCATCACTGAAGCTTTCTTT.

J is TRBJ2-3 and V is TRBV5-1; unclear D gene. Germline V gene sequence: CDR1 SGHRS, CDR2 YFSETQ. The CDR3 length is 15 residues. V dropped 0 bases and J dropped 2 bases, with 10 bases sitting between them. The CDR3 loop reads CASSLVGQTTDTQYF. The CDR3 DNA sequence: TGCGCCAGCAGCTTGGTAGGGCAAACCACAGATACGCAGTATTTT.

This clonotype was seen only a few times. This sequence joins TRBV5-1 and TRBJ2-7; unclear D gene. The germline V gene has CDR1 SGHRS and CDR2 YFSETQ. The CDR3 is 15 amino acids. Trimming removed 4 bases from V and 1 base from J, with 15 bases in between. The CDR3: CASSGSVRLSYEQYF. The CDR3 DNA reads TGCGCCAGCAGCGGCTCCGTCCGCCTTTCCTACGAGCAGTACTTC.

This chain connects TRBV13 to TRBJ2-3, with D possibly being TRBD1 (6 bases). V gave up 4 bases and J gave up 1 base, with 12 bases separating them. Germline CDR1 is PRHDT and CDR2 is FYEKMQ (reference sequence). CDR3 size: 15 residues. The chain's CDR3 is CASSSNRVGTDTQYF. The DNA for the CDR3 is TGTGCCAGCAGCTCCAACAGGGTTGGCACAGATACGCAGTATTTT.

This clonotype has a handful of counts. The genes are TRBV7-2 and TRBJ2-7; 10 bases are shared with TRBD2. The V gene's germline CDR1 is SGHTA and CDR2 FQGNSA. The CDR3 covers 16 residues. V shed 3 bases and J 4 bases; nucleotides not matched to a gene: 9. CDR3 loop: CASSFAASGRIYEQYF. The CDR3, as DNA: TGTGCCAGCAGCTTTGCCGCTAGCGGGAGAATATACGAGCAGTACTTC.

The chain has TRBV12-3 or TRBV12-4 and TRBJ2-3; tentatively, D is TRBD1 (6 bases). CDR3 length equals 13 residues. The V end lost 6 bases, the J end lost 4 bases, and 11 bases lay between the germline ends. The CDR3 loop reads CASSLDSSDTQYF. The CDR3 DNA is TGTGCCAGCAGCCTGGACAGTTCAGATACGCAGTATTTT.

The chain links TRBV20-1 to TRBJ1-1; weak D call: TRBD1 (6 bases). Germline loops: CDR1 DFQATT, CDR2 SNEGSKA (reference sequence). V lost 3 bases and J lost 0, with 17 bases in between. This CDR3 is 16 amino acids long. DNA for the CDR3: TGCAGTGCTAGTGGGCAGGGGCTATTACTGAACACTGAAGCTTTCTTT. Protein product: CSASGQGLLLNTEAFF.

With respect to this clonotype: Mismatch with germline at one junction end may stem from a read error. V usage is TRBV20-1 and J usage is TRBJ2-1; 15 bases are shared with TRBD2. This CDR3 region has 20 residues. CDR1 and CDR2 (germline): DFQATT, SNEGSKA (reference sequence). The CDR3 reads CSARFSGTSGGNPSFNEQFF. In nucleotides, the CDR3 is TGCAGTGCTAGATTCTCGGGGACTAGCGGGGGGAATCCTTCCTTCAATGAGCAGTTCTTC.

The chain is built from TRBV5-1 and TRBJ1-4, with no clear D. This CDR3 is 14 amino acids long. V lost 1 base, J lost 7 bases, and 11 bases lay in between. The germline gives CDR1 SGHRS, CDR2 YFSETQ. For the CDR3, the DNA is TGCGCCAGCAGCTTGTCGTCTTCGGGTGAAAAACTGTTTTTT. Its protein is CASSLSSSGEKLFF.

This clonotype was observed a handful of times. V gene TRBV4-3 combines with J gene TRBJ2-1; D remains unclear. Germline CDR1 reads LGHNA; CDR2 reads YSLEER. This CDR3 has 13 amino acids. The V end was cut by 1 base, the J end by 10 bases, with 11 bases between. The CDR3, as DNA: TGCGCCAGCAGCCAAGTCCGCGATAGGGAGCAGTTCTTC. It encodes CASSQVRDREQFF.

This rearrangement joins TRBV6-2 or TRBV6-3 to TRBJ2-5; D not certain. This CDR3 region has 13 residues. Germline CDR1 is MNHEY and CDR2 is SVGEGT. V lost 2 bases to trimming and J lost 4 bases, with 8 bases between them. The CDR3 here is CASSYQWAETQYF. CDR3 bases: TGTGCCAGCAGTTACCAGTGGGCAGAGACCCAGTACTTC.

The chain has TRBV28 and TRBJ2-7; the match to TRBD2 covers 9 bases. The V and J ends lost 2 bases and 0 bases, in that order; junction bases with no gene match: 5. This CDR3 is built from 16 residues. Germline V gives CDR1 MDHEN, CDR2 SYDVKM. CDR3 nucleotide sequence: TGTGCCAGCAGTTTACCGGGACTAGCAGACTCCTACGAGCAGTACTTC. Residues: CASSLPGLADSYEQYF. Together with reference TRBV28 and TRBJ2-7, the CDR3 gives the full variable domain: DVKVTQSSRYLVKRTGEKVFLECVQDMDHENMFWYRQDPGLGLRLIYFSYDVKMKEKGDIPEGYSVSREKKERFSLILESASTNQTSMYLCASSLPGLADSYEQYFGPGTRLTVT.

This chain links TRBV7-9 with TRBJ2-4; possibly TRBD1 for D (6 bases). The CDR3 covers 13 residues. Trimming shortened V by 6 bases and J by 10 bases, and 16 bases separated the two germline ends. Germline V gives CDR1 SEHNR, CDR2 FQNEAQ (reference sequence). As DNA, the CDR3 is TGTGCCAGCAGTCATGGCTCCCAGGGGATTCAGTACTTC. This codes for CASSHGSQGIQYF.

The chain recombines TRBV7-2 with TRBJ2-5; TRBD2 is a possible D gene (6 bases). CDR1 is SGHTA, CDR2 FQGNSA, per germline. The CDR3 runs 14 residues. Between the trimmed V and J ends, which lost 3 bases and 7 bases, there was a span of 15 bases. This chain's CDR3 is CASSFRGSMGTQYF. The CDR3 DNA is TGTGCCAGCAGCTTTCGGGGGAGTATGGGGACCCAGTACTTC.

V is TRBV7-2 and J is TRBJ2-3, with D perhaps given as TRBD1 or TRBD2 (5 bases each). V was clipped by 1 base and J by 0 bases, with 11 bases between them. Germline lookup yields CDR1 SGHTA and CDR2 FQGNSA. CDR3 length: 16 residues. CDR3 protein: CASSLEGDGSTDTQYF. The CDR3 nucleotides are TGTGCCAGCAGCTTAGAAGGGGACGGAAGCACAGATACGCAGTATTTT.

This clonotype was observed many times. The chain employs TRBV7-9 and TRBJ2-1; weak D call: TRBD1 (5 bases). The CDR3 is 14 amino acids. CDR1 and CDR2 (germline): SEHNR, FQNEAQ (reference sequence). With 1 base removed from V and 7 bases from J, the gap between germline ends came to 11 bases. CDR3 nucleotides: TGTGCCAGCAGCTTAGATTCAGGGATGAATGAGCAGTTCTTC. Residues: CASSLDSGMNEQFF.

J is TRBJ2-7 and V is TRBV4-1, with D possibly being TRBD1 (6 bases). Between the trimmed V and J ends, which lost 2 bases and 5 bases, there was a span of 10 bases. The CDR3 covers 13 residues. CDR1 is MGHRA and CDR2 is YSYEKL in the germline V gene. This CDR3 is CASSQPGVNEQYF. The CDR3 nucleotides are TGCGCCAGCAGCCAACCAGGGGTGAACGAGCAGTACTTC.

A few counts support this clonotype. The chain combines TRBV7-2 with TRBJ2-5, with D perhaps matching TRBD1 (5 bases). Germline-derived CDR1 and CDR2 are SGHTA and FQGNSA. V gave up 8 bases and J gave up 4 bases, with 11 bases separating them. This CDR3 is built from 12 residues. The CDR3 loop reads CASRRVSETQYF. CDR3 sequence (DNA): TGTGCCAGCCGCAGGGTTTCAGAGACCCAGTACTTC. The full variable domain, in which reference TRBV7-2 and TRBJ2-5 provide the parts outside the CDR3, is GAGVSQSPSNKVTEKGKDVELRCDPISGHTALYWYRQSLGQGLEFLIYFQGNSAPDKSGLPSDRFSAERTGGSVSTLTIQRTQQEDSAVYLCASRRVSETQYFGPGTRLLVL.

Here the CDR3 DNA reads TGTGCCAGCAGCCGGGACAGGGGTTACCAAGAGACCCAGTACTTC. Translation gives CASSRDRGYQETQYF. The rearrangement links TRBV11-2 to TRBJ2-5, with TRBD1 matching 10 bases. The V gene end was trimmed by 5 bases and the J gene end by 0 bases; junction bases not matched to a gene: 3. CDR3 length: 15 residues. Germline V lookup: CDR1 SGHAT, CDR2 FQNNGV.